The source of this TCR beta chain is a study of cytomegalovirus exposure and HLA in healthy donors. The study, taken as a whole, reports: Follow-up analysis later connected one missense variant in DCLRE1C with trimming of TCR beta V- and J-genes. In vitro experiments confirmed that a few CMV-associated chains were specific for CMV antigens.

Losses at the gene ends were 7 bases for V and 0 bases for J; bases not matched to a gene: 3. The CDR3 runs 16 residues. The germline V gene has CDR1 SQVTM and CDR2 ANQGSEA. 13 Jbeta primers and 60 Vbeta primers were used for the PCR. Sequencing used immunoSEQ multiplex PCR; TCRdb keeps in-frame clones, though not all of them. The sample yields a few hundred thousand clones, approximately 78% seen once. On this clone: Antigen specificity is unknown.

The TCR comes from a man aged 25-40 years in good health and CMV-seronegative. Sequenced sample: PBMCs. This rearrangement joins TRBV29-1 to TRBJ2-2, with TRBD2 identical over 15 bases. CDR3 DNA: TGCAGCGCGGGACTAGCGGGGGGAGCGAACACCGGGGAGCTGTTTTTT. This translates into CSAGLAGGANTGELFF.